This is a list of T cell receptor beta chains from one sample in a study of T cells in Graves' hyperthyroidism and ophthalmopathy. Via MiXCR, TCRdb re-called the multiplex PCR reads, giving one row per CDR3 protein. The sample consists of 500,000 to 600,000 distinct CDR3 sequences, about half of them appearing once. The sample comprised peripheral blood or thyroid tissue (not recorded which). These receptors came from an adult woman with Graves' disease, either hyperthyroidism or ophthalmopathy (not recorded which). CDR3s include the opening cysteine and the closing phenylalanine or tryptophan. Fields, in order: V gene, J gene, clone size, D gene, CDR3 DNA, CDR3 protein. D genes are given only for firm matches. Some rows have no size entry. The others give once, few or many, or a class for an expanded clone.

>TRBV10-3|TRBJ1-1|NA|NA
TGTGCCATCAGTTCTGACAGGAACACTGAAGCTTTCTTT
CAISSDRNTEAFF
>TRBV6-6|TRBJ1-5|many|NA
TGTGCCAGCTTAGCGGGTCATAATCAGCCCCAGCATTTT
CASLAGHNQPQHF
>TRBV2|TRBJ1-6|NA|NA
TGTGCCATCAGTGAGTCGGGGCCCTATTCACCCCTCCACTTT
CAISESGPYSPLHF
>TRBV20-1|TRBJ1-1|few|NA
TGCAGTGCTAGAGATCAGTTTTTAGGGAACACTGAAGCTCTCTTT
CSARDQFLGNTEALF
>TRBV2|TRBJ1-2|many|TRBD1
TGTGCCAGCAATAGGGACAGGGGCGGCTATGGCTACACCTTC
CASNRDRGGYGYTF
>TRBV2|TRBJ2-5|NA|NA
TGTGCCAGCGAGACAGAAGAGACCCAGTACTTC
CASETEETQYF
>TRBV13|TRBJ1-2|NA|TRBD1
TGTGCCAGCAGTTGGGGGACAGGGACCTATGGCTACACCTTC
CASSWGTGTYGYTF
>TRBV30|TRBJ1-1|NA|TRBD1
TGTGCCTGGACTGGGTACAGGGGGCCTGGGGGAAACACTGAAGCTTTCTTT
CAWTGYRGPGGNTEAFF
>TRBV2|TRBJ2-2|NA|TRBD1
TGTGCCAGCAGAGACAGGGTGCTGTTTTTT
CASRDRVLFF
>TRBV28|TRBJ2-7|NA|NA
TGTGCCAGCGGGGACATCCCCGCCTACGAGCAGTACTTC
CASGDIPAYEQYF
>TRBV10-3|TRBJ2-7|many|NA
TGTGCCATCAGTGGAAGTAGGAGGGGGCTCTCCTACGAGCAGTACTTC
CAISGSRRGLSYEQYF
>TRBV20-1|TRBJ1-1|NA|NA
TGCAGTGCTAGAGCAGGGGTAGCTGAAGCTTTCTTT
CSARAGVAEAFF
>TRBV10-3|TRBJ2-3|NA|NA
TGTGCCGCGCGGACTGAACAGGCCCAGTCCTTCTATTTT
CAARTEQAQSFYF
>TRBV2|TRBJ2-7|NA|TRBD2
TGTGCCAGCAGTGAACTAGCGGGAGGCCCGTACGAGCAGTACTTC
CASSELAGGPYEQYF
>TRBV20-1|TRBJ2-7|NA|NA
TGCAGTGCTAGCTTAGATAGAGAGTACGAGCAGTACTTC
CSASLDREYEQYF
>TRBV7-2|TRBJ2-3|NA|NA
TGTGCCAGCAGCTTAAGACTCCTGGGCACGCGTACCAGCATCGGAGATACGCAGTATTTT
CASSLRLLGTRTSIGDTQYF
>TRBV5-1|TRBJ1-6|NA|NA
TGCGCCAGCAGCTTGGCTACGGACACTTCACCCCTCCACTTT
CASSLATDTSPLHF
>TRBV7-8|TRBJ1-1|NA|NA
TGTGCCAGCAGCCAACCGTCGAGCGGGAACACTGAAGCTTTCTTT
CASSQPSSGNTEAFF
>TRBV7-9|TRBJ2-5|NA|TRBD2
TGTGCCAGCAGCTGGACTAGCGGGAGGGCGGAGACCCAGTACTTC
CASSWTSGRAETQYF
>TRBV28|TRBJ1-5|NA|NA
TGTGCCAGCAGTTGGGGAGGGGTTGGCAATCAGCCCCAGCATTTT
CASSWGGVGNQPQHF
>TRBV7-9|TRBJ1-2|many|TRBD1
TGTGCCAGCAGCTTAGGAGGTGGGACAGGGATCCATGGCTACACCTTC
CASSLGGGTGIHGYTF
>TRBV10-3|TRBJ2-7|many|TRBD2
TGTGCCCATTCCCAGGGCGGGAGAGGCTACGAGCAGTACTTC
CAHSQGGRGYEQYF
>TRBV11-2|TRBJ2-7|few|NA
TGTGCCAGCAGAAGGAGTGGGGAGCAGTACTTC
CASRRSGEQYF
>TRBV28|TRBJ2-5|NA|NA
TGTGCCAGCGTCGGAGTTCAGGGTGTGGAGACCCAGTACTTC
CASVGVQGVETQYF
>TRBV7-9|TRBJ1-5|NA|NA
TGTGCCAGCAGCGTCCAGGGTGAGAATTTGCAGCCCCAGCATTTT
CASSVQGENLQPQHF
>TRBV7-9|TRBJ2-5|many|NA
TGTGCCGGCCGCCAGCTTACTACAGCCTTCCAAGAGACCCAGTACTTC
CAGRQLTTAFQETQYF
>TRBV7-9|TRBJ2-3|few|TRBD2
TGTGCCAGCAGCCCGAAGCGGGGCGGGAGCACAGATACGCAGTATTTT
CASSPKRGGSTDTQYF
>TRBV10-3|TRBJ2-5|NA|NA
TGTGCCATCAGTGAGTCGACTCGGGGAGAGGCTACCCAGTACTTC
CAISESTRGEATQYF
>TRBV6-1|TRBJ2-5|many|TRBD2
TGTGCCAGCAGTAAAACTAGCGCCCTCGGAGAGACCCAGTACTTC
CASSKTSALGETQYF
>TRBV5-5|TRBJ1-2|many|NA
TGTGCCAGCAGCTTGGCGGCAGCCTACTATGGCTACACCTTC
CASSLAAAYYGYTF
>TRBV7-2|TRBJ1-1|many|NA
TGTGCCAGCAGCTTAGCCCTCCAGAGTGAAGCTTTCTTT
CASSLALQSEAFF
>TRBV7-3|TRBJ1-1|few|TRBD1
TGTGCCAGCAGCTTAGCAGGGGGTGGTACTGGAGCTTTCTTT
CASSLAGGGTGAFF
>TRBV7-9|TRBJ1-2|NA|TRBD1
TGTGCCAGCAGCTTTGCAGGGGGAAACTATGGCTACACCTTC
CASSFAGGNYGYTF